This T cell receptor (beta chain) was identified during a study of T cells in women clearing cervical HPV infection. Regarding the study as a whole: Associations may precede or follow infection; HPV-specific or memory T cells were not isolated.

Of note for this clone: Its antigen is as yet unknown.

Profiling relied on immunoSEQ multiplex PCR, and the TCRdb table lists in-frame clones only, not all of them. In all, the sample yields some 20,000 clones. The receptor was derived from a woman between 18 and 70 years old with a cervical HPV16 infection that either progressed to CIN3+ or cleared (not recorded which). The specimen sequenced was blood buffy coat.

Partial CDR3 DNA: TGTGCCAGCAGTGTTTCAGGAGGGAGACAGGGCTTAAACACTGAA. It translates to CASSVSGGRQGLNTE. The entire CDR3 protein reads CASSVSGGRQGLNTEAFF. The gene calls are TRBV2 and TRBJ1-1; 7 nucleotides align to TRBD1. The read ends 3 residues shy of where the CDR3 ends; the end is completed using the germline J gene. V lost 4 bases to trimming and J lost 2 bases; unmatched junction nucleotides: 16. Germline V gene sequence: CDR1 SNHLY, CDR2 FYNNEI. CDR3 length: 18 amino acids. Using reference TRBV2 and TRBJ1-1 for the parts outside the CDR3, the full variable domain is EPEVTQTPSHQVTQMGQEVILRCVPISNHLYFYWYRQILGQKVEFLVSFYNNEISEKSEIFDDQFSVERPDGSNFTLKIRSTKLEDSAMYFCASSVSGGRQGLNTEAFFGQGTRLTVV.